Listed below are T cell receptor beta chains from one sample, sequenced in a study of T cells in Graves' hyperthyroidism and ophthalmopathy. TCRdb processed the multiplex PCR reads anew with MiXCR; each CDR3 protein has one entry. Here the sample spans 360,000 or so distinct CDR3 sequences, under 20% being singletons. The sample consisted of blood. The receptor source for this set is a woman younger than 35 with Graves' hyperthyroidism. CDR3s include the opening cysteine and the closing phenylalanine or tryptophan. Each record gives: J gene, V gene, clone size, D gene, CDR3 DNA, CDR3 protein. The D gene is left open where the match is weak. A clone size is listed for some rows: how often the clone was seen (once, few, many), or a class if it is expanded.

>TRBJ1-2|TRBV19|many|-
TGTGCCAGTAGTGGGGGTACCGGCTACTATGGCTACACCTTC
CASSGGTGYYGYTF
>TRBJ2-2|TRBV5-1|many|TRBD1
TGCGCCAGCAGTTCCGGACAGGGGGCCCGGGAGCTGTTTTTT
CASSSGQGARELFF
>TRBJ2-7|TRBV6-1|-|-
TGTGCCAGCAGTGCCACCGGGACTTCCAACTTC
CASSATGTSNF
>TRBJ2-5|TRBV13|many|-
TGTGCCAGCAGCCTAGATTCGGAGACCCAGTACTTC
CASSLDSETQYF
>TRBJ1-2|TRBV5-1|many|-
TGCGCCAGCACCTGGGGGGCAGGTGATAACTATGGCTACACCTTC
CASTWGAGDNYGYTF
>TRBJ2-7|TRBV6-1|many|-
TGTGCCAGCACCCCAGGCAACAGTGTCGGCGAGCAGTACTTC
CASTPGNSVGEQYF
>TRBJ1-5|TRBV5-5|-|TRBD1
TGTGCCAGCAGGGGACAGGTCGGAGAACAGCCCCAGCATTTT
CASRGQVGEQPQHF
>TRBJ1-2|TRBV6-1|many|TRBD1
TGTGCCAGCAGACCGACAGGGGGCGATTATGGCTACACCTTC
CASRPTGGDYGYTF
>TRBJ1-1|TRBV6-5|-|-
TGTGCCAGCAGTTACTCGGGGGTGAACACTGAAGCTTGCTTT
CASSYSGVNTEACF
>TRBJ2-4|TRBV7-3|many|-
TGTGCCAGCAGCACCTTACCGGACGACATTCAGTACTTC
CASSTLPDDIQYF
>TRBJ2-7|TRBV12-3/TRBV12-4|many|TRBD2
TGTGCCAGCAGCATCGGACTAGCGCTCGGGTACGAGCAGTACTTC
CASSIGLALGYEQYF
>TRBJ1-2|TRBV15|many|-
TGTGCCACCAGCAGAGCACGGGCGCGCGAGGGTCTCTATGGCTACACCTTC
CATSRARAREGLYGYTF
>TRBJ1-5|TRBV28|many|-
TGTGCCAGCGGGGGGCGGCGAGATCAGCCCCAGCATTTT
CASGGRRDQPQHF
>TRBJ1-3|TRBV11-2|many|-
TGTGCCAGCAGATTTACCTCCCCTGGAAACACCATATATTTT
CASRFTSPGNTIYF
>TRBJ2-2|TRBV6-1|many|TRBD1
TGTGCCAGCAACGACAGGGTCGGGACCGGGGAGCTGTTTTTT
CASNDRVGTGELFF
>TRBJ1-2|TRBV2|many|-
TGTGCCAGCAGTGAAGCGCATCATAGTCGGGGGAATTATGGCTACACCTTC
CASSEAHHSRGNYGYTF
>TRBJ2-7|TRBV9|many|TRBD1
TGTGCCAGCAGCCTTGGGACAGGGGATCGGGAGCAGTACTTC
CASSLGTGDREQYF
>TRBJ1-2|TRBV3-1|-|-
TGTGCCAGCAGCCAAGATCGTTTCTACTATGGCTACACCTTC
CASSQDRFYYGYTF
>TRBJ1-1|TRBV12-3/TRBV12-4|many|-
TGTGCCAGCAGTTTAGTTCTGACAGACGAAGCTTTCTTT
CASSLVLTDEAFF
>TRBJ2-2|TRBV6-2/TRBV6-3|many|-
TGTGCCAGCAGTTACCTCCCTATCGCCACCGGGGAGCTGTTTTTT
CASSYLPIATGELFF
>TRBJ1-1|TRBV27|many|-
TGTGCCAGCAGTTTATCGGGGGGCAGCTACTATCTTGAAGCTTTCTTT
CASSLSGGSYYLEAFF
>TRBJ1-5|TRBV6-2/TRBV6-3|-|-
TGTGCCAGCAGTTTACCCCAGGGGCGGAATCAGCCCCAGCATTTT
CASSLPQGRNQPQHF
>TRBJ2-7|TRBV20-1|-|-
TGCAGTGCTAGACAGGGGCCCTTAGAGCAGTACTTC
CSARQGPLEQYF
>TRBJ2-7|TRBV27|-|TRBD2
TGTGCCAGCAGTTCACTAGCGGGACCGGATTGGGAGCAGTACTTC
CASSSLAGPDWEQYF
>TRBJ1-1|TRBV15|many|TRBD1
TGTGCCACCAGCAGAGATAGGGGACAGGGGGCTGAAGCTTTCTTT
CATSRDRGQGAEAFF
>TRBJ1-2|TRBV12-5|many|-
TGTGCTAGTGGACTGACCGAGGGCTATGGCTACACCTTC
CASGLTEGYGYTF
>TRBJ1-1|TRBV10-3|many|-
TGTGCCACAGCCCCCGACGGCTATAACACTGAAGCCTTCTTT
CATAPDGYNTEAFF
>TRBJ1-1|TRBV12-3/TRBV12-4|many|-
TGTGCCAGCAGTTTTTCGTCTGAAGCTTTCTTT
CASSFSSEAFF
>TRBJ1-6|TRBV6-9|many|-
TGTGCCAGCAGTGCAGGGTGGGATAATTCACCCCTCCACTTT
CASSAGWDNSPLHF
>TRBJ2-4|TRBV29-1|many|TRBD1
TGCAGCCCCGTCGGAGGGACAGGGGGCTTGTGGGCCAAAAACATTCAGTACTTC
CSPVGGTGGLWAKNIQYF
>TRBJ2-7|TRBV12-3/TRBV12-4|many|TRBD1
TGTGCCAGCAGTTTTAAACAGGGGGCCGGCGAGCAGTACTTC
CASSFKQGAGEQYF
>TRBJ1-1|TRBV6-1|-|-
TGTGCCAGCAAGGAAGTCGGAACCACTGAAGCTTTCTTT
CASKEVGTTEAFF
>TRBJ2-4|TRBV11-2|-|TRBD2
TGTGCCAGCAGCTTAGCGGGGGGAAATGACATTCAGTACTTC
CASSLAGGNDIQYF
>TRBJ1-5|TRBV7-8|many|-
TGTGCCAGCAGCCGACGGTCCGTAATGGGGGGCAATCAGCCCCAGCATTTT
CASSRRSVMGGNQPQHF
>TRBJ2-5|TRBV20-1|-|-
TGCAGTGCTAGTCCAATGGGCGGGGGCTGGGAGACCCAGTACTTC
CSASPMGGGWETQYF
>TRBJ2-7|TRBV3-1|-|-
TGTGCCAGCAGCCGCACCTACTCCTACGAGCAGTACTTC
CASSRTYSYEQYF
>TRBJ2-5|TRBV3-1|few|-
TGTGCCAGCAGCCGCCAAGACGGCCTGTACTTC
CASSRQDGLYF
>TRBJ1-5|TRBV7-8|many|-
TGTGCCAGCAGCTACCTCGCAAGGGGTCGGGGCAATCAGCCCCAGCATTTT
CASSYLARGRGNQPQHF
>TRBJ2-2|TRBV12-3/TRBV12-4|many|TRBD2
TGTGCCAGCAGTTTTCGGTGGGCAGCGGGGGAGAACACCGGGGAGCTGTTTTTT
CASSFRWAAGENTGELFF
>TRBJ1-5|TRBV18|-|-
TGTGCCAGCTCACGCAGGGGAATAGTCGATCAGCCCCAGCATTTT
CASSRRGIVDQPQHF
>TRBJ2-7|TRBV28|many|-
TGTGCCAGCACCAATCGGGGGAGCCACGAGCAGTACTTC
CASTNRGSHEQYF
>TRBJ1-6|TRBV4-1|-|-
TGTGCCAGCAGCCAAGATTGGGGGCAGAGTGTGGGGTCACCCCTCCACTTT
CASSQDWGQSVGSPLHF
>TRBJ2-5|TRBV7-8|many|-
TGTGCCAGCAGCTTAGGCCCAGGGAGAAAAGAGACCCAGTACTTC
CASSLGPGRKETQYF
>TRBJ2-7|TRBV25-1|many|-
TGTGCCAGCAGTGAATGGGCGGGGGCTAACGAGCAGTACTTC
CASSEWAGANEQYF
>TRBJ2-7|TRBV2|-|TRBD2
TGTGCCAGCAACTCCTTGGTGGGCAGCGGGGGGGCCAACGAGCAGTACTTC
CASNSLVGSGGANEQYF
>TRBJ1-2|TRBV6-1|many|TRBD1
TGTGCCAGCAGGGAACAGGGGAACCCTAACTATGGCTACACCTTC
CASREQGNPNYGYTF
>TRBJ2-6|TRBV5-1|few|TRBD2
TGCGCCAGCAGCTTGGATGGGGCCGGGAGGTTCTCTGGGGCCAACGTCCTGACTTTC
CASSLDGAGRFSGANVLTF
>TRBJ2-7|TRBV7-6|many|-
TGTGCCAGCAGCTTAAATGGCGCCTACGAGCAGTACTTC
CASSLNGAYEQYF
>TRBJ1-5|TRBV20-1|many|TRBD1
TGCAGTGCTTGGACAGGGCCAAATCAGCCCCAGCATTTT
CSAWTGPNQPQHF
>TRBJ2-6|TRBV6-1|many|-
TGTGCCAGCAGGACCTTCGGACAGTCTGGGGCCAACGTCCTGACTTTC
CASRTFGQSGANVLTF
>TRBJ2-7|TRBV12-3/TRBV12-4|many|-
TGTGCCAGCAGTTCGAACAGGAAAACCTACGAGCAGTACTTC
CASSSNRKTYEQYF
>TRBJ2-7|TRBV20-1|-|-
TGCAGTCCCAGACTCGGCTACGAGCAGTACTTC
CSPRLGYEQYF
>TRBJ1-1|TRBV20-1|many|-
TGCAGTGCTAACCGCGGAGGGGCGAACACTGAAGCTTTCTTT
CSANRGGANTEAFF
>TRBJ2-5|TRBV19|few|-
TGTGCCAGTAGTATCCCGGATGTGGGCGCCGGCCAAGAGACCCAGTACTTC
CASSIPDVGAGQETQYF
>TRBJ2-5|TRBV10-2|-|-
TGCGCCAGCTTAGGAGGGGGTAGGGAGACCCAGTACTTC
CASLGGGRETQYF
>TRBJ1-1|TRBV20-1|many|-
TGCAGTGCCGCCACACCGGGCAGGAACACTGAAGCTTTCTTT
CSAATPGRNTEAFF
>TRBJ1-1|TRBV6-1|many|-
TGTGCCAGCAGGATCGAGGCGAACACTGAAGCTTTCTTT
CASRIEANTEAFF
>TRBJ2-2|TRBV12-3/TRBV12-4|-|-
TGTGCCAGCAGTTCAACCCCAGCGAACACCGGGGAGCTGTTTTTT
CASSSTPANTGELFF